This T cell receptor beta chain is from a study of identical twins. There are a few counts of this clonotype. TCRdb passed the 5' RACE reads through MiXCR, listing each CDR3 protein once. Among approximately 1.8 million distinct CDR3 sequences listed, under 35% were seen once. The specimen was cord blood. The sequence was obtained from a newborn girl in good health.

The CDR3 reads CAISLGPADTEAFF. The CDR3 DNA sequence: TGTGCCATCAGTTTGGGCCCGGCGGACACTGAAGCTTTCTTT. The chain recombines TRBV10-3 with TRBJ1-1, with D unresolved. Trimming took off 5 bases at V and 3 bases at J, with 13 bases between the two ends. CDR3 length equals 14 residues. Per germline, CDR1 ENHRY and CDR2 SYGVKD.